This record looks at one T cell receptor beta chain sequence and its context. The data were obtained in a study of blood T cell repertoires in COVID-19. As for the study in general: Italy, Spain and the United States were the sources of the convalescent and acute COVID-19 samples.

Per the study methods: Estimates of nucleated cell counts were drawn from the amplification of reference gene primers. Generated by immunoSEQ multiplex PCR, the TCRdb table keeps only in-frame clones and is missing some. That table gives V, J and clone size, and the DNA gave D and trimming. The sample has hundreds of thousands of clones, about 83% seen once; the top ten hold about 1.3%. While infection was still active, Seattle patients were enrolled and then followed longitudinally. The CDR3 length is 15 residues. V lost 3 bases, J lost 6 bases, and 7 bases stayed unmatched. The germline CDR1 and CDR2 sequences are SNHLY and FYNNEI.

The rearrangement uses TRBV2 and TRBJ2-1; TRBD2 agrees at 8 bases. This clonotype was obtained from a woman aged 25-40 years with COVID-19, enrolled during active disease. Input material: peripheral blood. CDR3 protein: CASSENSGALNEQFF. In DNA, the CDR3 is TGTGCCAGCAGTGAGAATAGCGGGGCCCTCAATGAGCAGTTCTTC.